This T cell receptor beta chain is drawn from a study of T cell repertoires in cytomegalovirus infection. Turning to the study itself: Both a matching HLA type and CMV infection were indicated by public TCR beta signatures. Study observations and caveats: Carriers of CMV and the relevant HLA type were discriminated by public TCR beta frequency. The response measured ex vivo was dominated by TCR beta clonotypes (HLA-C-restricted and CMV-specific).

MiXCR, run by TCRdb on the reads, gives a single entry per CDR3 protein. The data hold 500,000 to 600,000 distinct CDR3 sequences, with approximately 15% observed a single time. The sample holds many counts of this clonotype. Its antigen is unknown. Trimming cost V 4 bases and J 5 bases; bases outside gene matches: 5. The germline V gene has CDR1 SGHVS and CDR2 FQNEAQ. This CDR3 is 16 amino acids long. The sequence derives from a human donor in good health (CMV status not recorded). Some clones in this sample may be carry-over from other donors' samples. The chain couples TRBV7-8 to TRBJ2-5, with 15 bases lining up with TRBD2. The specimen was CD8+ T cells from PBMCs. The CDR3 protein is CASSSGLAGGWETQYF. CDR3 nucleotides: TGTGCCAGCAGCTCGGGACTAGCGGGAGGTTGGGAGACCCAGTACTTC.